This TCR beta chain emerged from a study of molecular identifiers for immune sequencing clone quantification. The germline V gene encodes CDR1 MNHNS and CDR2 SASEGT. This CDR3 has 16 amino acids. With V trimmed by 8 bases and J by 4 bases, 14 bases remained unmatched. As regards this clonotype: Given a much more abundant clone one base away, this may be a read error.

TCRdb ran MiXCR on the PCR reads and lists one entry per CDR3 protein. Of approximately 670,000 distinct CDR3 sequences in the sample, roughly 21% were seen once. The specimen sequenced was naive CD8+ T cells from blood, with Jurkat cell RNA spiked in. As to subset: FACS-sorted CD8+CD4-CCR7+CD45RA+ naive T cells. The chain is built from TRBV6-1 and TRBJ2-7; TRBD2 matches at 10 bases. This receptor was obtained from a human donor in good health. Some libraries in this study had Jurkat cell RNA spiked in. CDR3 amino acids: CASGPTATSGEYEQYF. CDR3 DNA: TGTGCCAGCGGACCAACAGCTACTAGCGGGGAGTACGAGCAGTACTTC.